The 25 T cell receptor beta chains given below trace back to one sample, sequenced in a study of control samples from healthy donors and cancer patients. TCRdb keeps only in-frame clones here, not all; method: immunoSEQ multiplex PCR. The data hold over 100,000 clones, with just over 90% observed a single time. Sequencing was performed on blood. The receptor set was obtained from a woman aged 18-29 years in good health.

The chain links TRBV6-2 or TRBV6-3 to TRBJ2-2; TRBD1 might be the D (5 bases). Trimming removed 0 bases at V and 4 bases at J, with 9 bases between. The CDR3 is 15 amino acids. CDR1 is MNHEY, CDR2 SVGEGT, per germline. The CDR3 DNA is TGTGCCAGCAGTTACTCGACAGAGGTCACCGGGGAGCTGTTTTTT. Protein sequence: CASSYSTEVTGELFF.

The chain combines TRBV5-4 with TRBJ2-7; D not certain. There are 14 residues in the CDR3. Trimming removed 4 bases from V and 2 bases from J, with 13 bases in between. Germline CDR1 reads SGHNT; CDR2 reads YYREEE (reference sequence). The chain's CDR3 is CASSLRPGTYEQYF. For the CDR3, the DNA is TGTGCCAGCAGCCTCAGACCTGGGACCTACGAGCAGTACTTC. The whole variable domain, remainder taken from reference TRBV5-4 and TRBJ2-7, is ETGVTQSPTHLIKTRGQQVTLRCSSQSGHNTVSWYQQALGQGPQFIFQYYREEENGRGNFPPRFSGLQFPNYSSELNVNALELDDSALYLCASSLRPGTYEQYFGPGTRLTVT.

This clone was recorded only once. The chain links TRBV7-8 to TRBJ1-2; a possible D gene is TRBD1 (5 bases). Trimming stripped 1 base from V and 4 bases from J, with 10 bases between. This CDR3 has 14 residues. Germline V gene sequence: CDR1 SGHVS, CDR2 FQNEAQ. CDR3 residues: CASSLGGSSYGYTF. The CDR3 DNA sequence: TGTGCCAGCAGCTTAGGGGGCTCGTCCTATGGCTACACCTTC.

The chain uses TRBV10-1 and TRBJ2-1; 11 bases align to TRBD2. CDR3 length: 16 residues. From germline, CDR1 is WNHNN and CDR2 SYGVQD (reference sequence). V shed 0 bases and J 5 bases; nucleotides not matched to a gene: 3. CDR3: CASSESGTSGNNEQFF. The CDR3 nucleotides are TGCGCCAGCAGTGAGTCCGGGACTAGCGGCAACAATGAGCAGTTCTTC.

The rearrangement links TRBV7-3 to TRBJ2-3, with TRBD2 matching 10 bases. V gave up 3 bases and J gave up 0 bases; unmatched junction bases: 9. Germline V lookup: CDR1 SGHTA, CDR2 FQGTGA. This CDR3 spans 18 amino acids. The CDR3 DNA reads as TGTGCCAGCAGCTTTGGGCTCGGGACTAGCGCCAGCACAGATACGCAGTATTTT. Amino acids: CASSFGLGTSASTDTQYF.

This chain connects TRBV4-3 to TRBJ2-3, with 12 bases lining up with TRBD2. The CDR3 extends over 21 amino acids. Germline V gene sequence: CDR1 LGHNA, CDR2 YSLEER. The V and J ends lost 0 bases and 0 bases, in that order; junction bases with no gene match: 13. The CDR3 sequence: CASSQDGGLAGRQASTDTQYF. CDR3 nucleotides: TGCGCCAGCAGCCAAGATGGCGGACTAGCGGGACGCCAAGCTAGCACAGATACGCAGTATTTT.

The gene calls are TRBV5-4 and TRBJ2-7; D may be TRBD2 (6 bases). This CDR3 comprises 16 residues. Per germline, CDR1 SGHNT and CDR2 YYREEE (reference sequence). V shed 1 base and J shed 1 base, with 15 bases lying between them. The CDR3 reads CASSLLGTGTSYEQYF. As DNA, the CDR3 is TGTGCCAGCAGCTTGTTGGGGACGGGGACTTCCTACGAGCAGTACTTC.

The rearrangement joins TRBV19 to TRBJ2-7; possible D gene TRBD2, 7 bases. Looked up from germline, CDR1 is LNHDA and CDR2 is SQIVND (reference sequence). The V end lost 5 bases, the J end lost 4 bases, and 12 bases lay between the germline ends. The CDR3 length is 13 residues. CDR3 DNA: TGTGCCAGTAGTTCCCGGGGGGCTTACGAGCAGTACTTC. Its translation is CASSSRGAYEQYF.

This sequence joins TRBV5-1 and TRBJ2-3; TRBD1 might be the D (6 bases). This CDR3 is 14 amino acids long. V lost 0 bases and J lost 3, with 8 bases in between. Germline-derived CDR1 and CDR2 are SGHRS and YFSETQ. This CDR3 reads CASSLGQATDTQYF. As DNA, the CDR3 is TGCGCCAGCAGCTTGGGACAGGCTACAGATACGCAGTATTTT.

This clone has more than one count but fewer than ten. The rearrangement joins TRBV5-1 to TRBJ1-5; 10 nucleotides match TRBD1. The germline V gene encodes CDR1 SGHRS and CDR2 YFSETQ. This CDR3 contains 15 residues. Trimming removed 4 bases from V and 8 bases from J; junction bases left unmatched: 9. The CDR3 DNA is TGCGCCAGCAGCACAGGGGGACAGGGGCGAGAGCCCCAGCATTTT. Translating gives CASSTGGQGREPQHF. The complete variable domain, with remaining parts taken from reference TRBV5-1 and TRBJ1-5, reads KAGVTQTPRYLIKTRGQQVTLSCSPISGHRSVSWYQQTPGQGLQFLFEYFSETQRNKGNFPGRFSGRQFSNSRSEMNVSTLELGDSALYLCASSTGGQGREPQHFGDGTRLSIL.

This clone is medium-sized by share. This rearrangement joins TRBV4-2 to TRBJ2-2; 11 bases map to TRBD2. The CDR3 totals 19 residues. Trimming cost V 1 base and J 1 base; bases outside gene matches: 8. Germline assignment: CDR1 LGHNA and CDR2 YNFKEQ. The CDR3 bases are TGTGCCAGCAGCCAAGCATCGTCTAGCGGGGGGCTGAACACCGGGGAGCTGTTTTTT. The encoded protein is CASSQASSSGGLNTGELFF.

This clone has just a few counts. The chain is built from TRBV2 and TRBJ1-5; D possibly corresponds to TRBD1 (5 bases). Germline-derived CDR1 and CDR2 are SNHLY and FYNNEI. The V end was cut by 7 bases, the J end by 4 bases, with 17 bases between. This CDR3 has 15 residues. The CDR3: CASTRGVFRNQPQHF. CDR3 sequence (DNA): TGTGCCAGCACCAGAGGGGTGTTTCGGAATCAGCCCCAGCATTTT.

The J gene is TRBJ1-3, the V gene TRBV11-3; no clear D gene. The V and J ends lost 1 base and 1 base respectively, with 2 bases between them. Germline-derived CDR1 and CDR2 are SGHNT and YENEEA. The CDR3 loop spans 13 amino acids. In DNA form, the CDR3 reads TGTGCCAGCAGCTTAGTATCTGGAAACACCATATATTTT. Translating it yields CASSLVSGNTIYF. Variable domain in full (rest from reference TRBV11-3 and TRBJ1-3): EAGVVQSPRYKIIEKKQPVAFWCNPISGHNTLYWYLQNLGQGPELLIRYENEEAVDDSQLPKDRFSAERLKGVDSTLKIQPAELGDSAVYLCASSLVSGNTIYFGEGSWLTVV.

V and J are TRBV10-1 and TRBJ1-5, with a possible D match to TRBD1 (6 bases). Germline V gene sequence: CDR1 WNHNN, CDR2 SYGVQD (reference sequence). V was shortened by 0 bases and J by 2 bases, with 14 bases between the two germline ends. The CDR3 contains 17 residues. In DNA form, the CDR3 reads TGCGCCAGCAGTGAGTCCCCCGGGGGCTTGCGCAATCAGCCCCAGCATTTT. This gives the protein CASSESPGGLRNQPQHF.

The chain uses TRBV6-4 and TRBJ2-6; D call uncertain. Germline V gene lookup returns CDR1 MRHNA and CDR2 SNTAGT. This CDR3 is built from 14 residues. The V gene lost 3 bases and the J gene lost 0 bases, with 3 bases spanning the gap. CDR3 DNA sequence: TGTGCCAGCAGTGAGTCCTCTGGGGCCAACGTCCTGACTTTC. The encoded protein is CASSESSGANVLTF.

The chain recombines TRBV6-5 with TRBJ2-1; a possible D gene is TRBD2 (5 bases). This CDR3 has 14 amino acids. Looked up from germline, CDR1 is MNHEY and CDR2 is SVGAGI. The V gene lost 5 bases and the J gene lost 10 bases, with 18 bases spanning the gap. The CDR3 region is CASSPGIGGGEQFF. The CDR3 bases are TGTGCCAGCAGTCCCGGGATCGGCGGCGGAGAGCAGTTCTTC.

This clone appeared a single time. The chain is built from TRBV4-1 and TRBJ2-7, with TRBD1 matching 9 bases. V was clipped by 2 bases and J by 3 bases; unmatched bases: 8. The CDR3 contains 16 residues. The germline gives CDR1 MGHRA, CDR2 YSYEKL. CDR3 nucleotides: TGCGCCAGCAGCCAAAAACAGGGGGCGATGGGCTACGAGCAGTACTTC. Protein: CASSQKQGAMGYEQYF.

In its sample, this clone was seen once. This CDR3 is CASSEGQGKFNSPLHF. CDR3 nucleotide sequence: TGTGCCAGCAGTGAGGGACAGGGGAAGTTTAATTCACCCCTCCACTTT. The chain has TRBV6-1 and TRBJ1-6; 10 bases fit TRBD1. The V segment lost 3 bases and the J segment 6 bases; nucleotides outside the gene matches: 5. CDR1 is MNHNS, CDR2 SASEGT, per germline. The CDR3 contains 16 residues.

The chain recombines TRBV28 with TRBJ1-1; D possibly corresponds to TRBD1 (5 bases). The CDR3 spans 16 residues. Trimming cost V 3 bases and J 10 bases, with 24 bases left between them. Germline V lookup: CDR1 MDHEN, CDR2 SYDVKM. CDR3 sequence: CASSLLRGVVEVRAFF. DNA of the CDR3: TGTGCCAGCAGTTTGTTGCGAGGGGTGGTAGAGGTGAGAGCTTTCTTT.

The chain carries TRBV30 and TRBJ1-5; D remains unclear. The V gene lost 2 bases and the J gene lost 1 base, with 9 bases spanning the gap. The germline V gene has CDR1 GTSNPN and CDR2 SVGIG (reference sequence). This CDR3 is 14 amino acids long. The CDR3 coding sequence is TGTGCCTGGAGTAGGGAAAAAAGCAATCAGCCCCAGCATTTT. Translation: CAWSREKSNQPQHF.

As to this clone: At one boundary the junction diverges from the germline segment, which might be a read error. The chain joins TRBV4-1 to TRBJ1-6; 7 nucleotides agree with TRBD1. Per the germline V gene, CDR1 is MGHRA and CDR2 is YSYEKL. The CDR3 loop spans 15 amino acids. In DNA form, the CDR3 reads TGCGCCAGCAGCCAAGTTGACAGGGATAACTCACCCCTCCACTTT. It yields the protein CASSQVDRDNSPLHF.

This sequence joins TRBV29-1 and TRBJ1-3; D uncertain. The CDR3 has 12 amino acids. CDR1 is SQVTM and CDR2 is ANQGSEA in the germline V gene. The germline V and J ends were trimmed by 7 bases and 4 bases, with 11 bases remaining between them. DNA of the CDR3: TGCAGCGCCGGGGAAGGGGGAAACACCATATATTTT. It encodes CSAGEGGNTIYF.

This chain connects TRBV7-3 to TRBJ2-5; tentative D call: TRBD1 (6 bases). The CDR3 consists of 15 residues. Germline V gene data show CDR1 as SGHTA and CDR2 as FQGTGA. Between the trimmed V and J ends, which lost 5 bases and 5 bases, there was a span of 18 bases. The CDR3 region is CASSPGTNRKETQYF. The CDR3, as DNA: TGTGCCAGCAGCCCCGGGACAAATAGGAAGGAGACCCAGTACTTC.

This chain connects TRBV24-1 to TRBJ2-7; no clear D gene. The CDR3 runs 14 residues. Germline V gene sequence: CDR1 KGHDR, CDR2 SFDVKD. Trimming removed 3 bases at V and 2 bases at J, with 10 bases between. The CDR3 coding sequence is TGTGCCACCAGTGATGGATCCAGAACCTACGAGCAGTACTTC. Translated: CATSDGSRTYEQYF.

This chain connects TRBV18 to TRBJ2-7; D possibly matches TRBD1 or TRBD2 (5 bases each). The germline V gene has CDR1 KGHSH and CDR2 LQKENI. Deletions cut 4 bases from V and 2 bases from J, with 15 bases between. The CDR3 totals 15 residues. The CDR3 bases are TGTGCCAGCTCACTTACCGGGACGGAACCCTACGAGCAGTACTTC. The encoded protein is CASSLTGTEPYEQYF.